This TCR beta chain is drawn from a study of OX40 agonist ivuxolimab in advanced cancers. The table came from immunoSEQ multiplex PCR; TCRdb's copy has only in-frame clones and leaves some out. The sample contains approximately 25,000 clones, 80% to 90% of which appear only once. V was pared by 6 bases and J by 1 base, with 8 bases of the junction left unmatched. This CDR3 has 15 residues. The germline V gene has CDR1 LNHNV and CDR2 YYDKDF (reference sequence). This TCR was sampled from an adult with an advanced solid tumor such as melanoma, head and neck, liver or kidney cancer. V gene TRBV15 combines with J gene TRBJ2-7; 8 nucleotides match TRBD2. The sequences come from CD4+ or CD8+ T cells sorted from blood, collected in a trial of the OX40 agonist ivuxolimab. The DNA for the CDR3 is TGTGCCACCAGTAGGGCAATAGCGGGGTCCTACGAGCAGTACTTC. Its protein is CATSRAIAGSYEQYF.